This TCR beta chain originates from a study of PD-1 blockade in classical Hodgkin lymphoma. Overall study results and limits: Patients who initiated nivolumab within 1 year of ASCT were excluded.

Produced via immunoSEQ multiplex PCR; TCRdb's table is partial and in-frame only. This table has 50,000 to 65,000 clones, 91% appearing once. Germline values: CDR1 LGHNT, CDR2 FRNRAP. There are 17 residues in the CDR3. Trimming took 3 bases from V and 2 from J, leaving 19 bases between them. Notes on this clone: Antigen unknown.

Indicated time point: cycle 4 day 1 (C4D1), after five to seven weeks of nivolumab. Patients all relapsed after autologous stem cell transplantation, and there was variation in brentuximab vedotin exposure. The source was peripheral blood mononuclear cells (PBMCs), collected before the fourth cycle of nivolumab. The V gene is TRBV12-5, the J gene TRBJ1-1; weak D call: TRBD1 (5 bases). The receptor was derived from a human donor with classical Hodgkin lymphoma. In DNA, the CDR3 is TGTGCTAGTGGTTTACCCCTACTGACAGATGGTAACACTGAAGCTTTCTTT. It translates to CASGLPLLTDGNTEAFF.